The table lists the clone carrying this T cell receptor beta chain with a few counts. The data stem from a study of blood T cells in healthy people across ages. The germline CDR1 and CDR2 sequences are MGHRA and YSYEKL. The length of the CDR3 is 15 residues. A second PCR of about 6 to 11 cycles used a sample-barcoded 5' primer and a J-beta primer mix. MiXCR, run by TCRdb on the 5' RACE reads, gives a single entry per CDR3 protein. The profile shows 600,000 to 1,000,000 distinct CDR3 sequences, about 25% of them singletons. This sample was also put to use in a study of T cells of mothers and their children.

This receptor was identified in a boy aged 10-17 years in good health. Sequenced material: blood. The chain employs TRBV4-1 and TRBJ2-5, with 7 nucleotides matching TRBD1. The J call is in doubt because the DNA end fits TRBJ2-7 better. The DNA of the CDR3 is TGCGCCAGCAGCCAGACTTCCGGGACAGCCTACGAGCAGTACTTC. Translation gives CASSQTSGTAYEQYF.